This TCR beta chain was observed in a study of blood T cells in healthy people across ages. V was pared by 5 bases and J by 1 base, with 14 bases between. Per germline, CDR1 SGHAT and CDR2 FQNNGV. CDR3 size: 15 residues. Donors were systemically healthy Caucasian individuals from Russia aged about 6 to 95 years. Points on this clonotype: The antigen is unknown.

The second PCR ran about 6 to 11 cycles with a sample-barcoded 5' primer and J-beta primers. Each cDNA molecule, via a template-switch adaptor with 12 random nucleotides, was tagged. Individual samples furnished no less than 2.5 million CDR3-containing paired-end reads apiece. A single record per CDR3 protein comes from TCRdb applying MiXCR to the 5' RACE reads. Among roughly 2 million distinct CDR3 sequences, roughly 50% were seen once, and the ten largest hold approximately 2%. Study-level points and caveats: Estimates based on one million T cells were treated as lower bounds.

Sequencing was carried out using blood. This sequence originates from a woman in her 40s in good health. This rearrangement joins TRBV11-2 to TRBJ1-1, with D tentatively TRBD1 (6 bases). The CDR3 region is CASSRRGGENTEAFF. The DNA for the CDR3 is TGTGCCAGCAGCCGTCGAGGGGGTGAGAACACTGAAGCTTTCTTT.